The 23 T cell receptor beta chains given below trace back to one sample, sequenced in a study of beta chain features in type 1 diabetes. As every portion of the isolated RNA was reverse transcribed, the sequencing read expressed TCRB transcripts. Here immunoSEQ multiplex PCR was the method, and the copy in TCRdb shows in-frame clones only, minus some. The repertoire has 280,000 or so clones, about 15% of them found once; the top ten carry 0.015% to 0.017%. These TCRs are of unknown antigen specificity. Study conclusions and caveats: All four CD4+ subsets of Type 1 diabetes patients contained TCRB CDR3s that were moderately but significantly shorter.

The sample comprised naive CD4+ T cells from blood. These receptors were collected from a man between 18 and 35 years old with type 1 diabetes.

The chain has TRBV19 and TRBJ1-1, with TRBD1 matching 8 bases. The CDR3 runs to 13 residues. With 6 bases clipped from V and 7 bases from J, the junction kept 7 bases outside the gene matches. From germline, CDR1 is LNHDA and CDR2 SQIVND (reference sequence). The CDR3 region is CASRGQGASEAFF. The DNA for the CDR3 is TGTGCCAGTAGGGGGCAGGGGGCGAGTGAAGCTTTCTTT.

This clone has more than one count but fewer than ten. The gene calls are TRBV11-2 and TRBJ1-6; D unclear. Germline V gene data show CDR1 as SGHAT and CDR2 as FQNNGV. This CDR3 is 14 amino acids long. V lost 6 bases and J lost 9, with 15 bases in between. DNA for the CDR3: TGTGCCAGCAGGTCGACATGGGGAGGTTCACCCCTCCACTTT. This codes for CASRSTWGGSPLHF.

There are a few counts of this clone. The chain is built from TRBV2 and TRBJ1-1; perhaps TRBD1 as D (6 bases). This CDR3 contains 16 residues. V dropped 6 bases and J dropped 4 bases, with 21 bases sitting between them. CDR1 and CDR2 (germline): SNHLY, FYNNEI. The CDR3 spells CASRERTGSSPTEAFF. The DNA for the CDR3 is TGTGCCAGCAGGGAGCGTACAGGGAGTTCACCCACTGAAGCTTTCTTT.

This clone was detected a few times. The genes are TRBV30 and TRBJ2-1, with 8 bases lining up with TRBD2. CDR3 length: 14 amino acids. Germline lookup yields CDR1 GTSNPN and CDR2 SVGIG (reference sequence). J lost 4 bases, V lost 2 bases, and 4 bases had no gene match. Here the CDR3 reads CAWSRTSGYNEQFF. The DNA of the CDR3 is TGTGCCTGGAGTCGCACTAGCGGATACAATGAGCAGTTCTTC.

This clone was recorded a few times. The CDR3 nucleotides are TGTGCCAGCTCACCGGTTGGGGCCGTTGCAGATACGCAGTATTTT. This gives the protein CASSPVGAVADTQYF. V is TRBV18 and J is TRBJ2-3; a weak D match, TRBD1 (5 bases). Germline lookup yields CDR1 KGHSH and CDR2 LQKENI. The ends were cut back, 3 bases at V and 4 bases at J, with 14 bases in the middle. The CDR3 contains 15 residues. Looking up the rest from reference TRBV18 and TRBJ2-3 gives the full variable domain: NAGVMQNPRHLVRRRGQEARLRCSPMKGHSHVYWYRQLPEEGLKFMVYLQKENIIDESGMPKERFSAEFPKEGPSILRIQQVVRGDSAAYFCASSPVGAVADTQYFGPGTRLTVL.

This clone has a handful of counts. This rearrangement joins TRBV28 to TRBJ2-1, with unresolved D. The CDR3 is made up of 12 amino acids. CDR1 is MDHEN, CDR2 SYDVKM, per germline. V lost 6 bases and J lost 15, with 18 bases in between. CDR3 DNA sequence: TGTGCCAGCAGGGAACCCTCGAACAGATCGTTCTTC. The encoded protein is CASREPSNRSFF.

This clone occurred a few times. The V and J genes are TRBV28 and TRBJ2-1; a possible D gene is TRBD2 (5 bases). Germline-derived CDR1 and CDR2 are MDHEN and SYDVKM. The length of the CDR3 is 11 residues. Trimming stripped 10 bases from V and 9 bases from J, with 13 bases between. DNA of the CDR3: TGTGCCATCCGGACGGGGAGTGAGCAGTTCTTC. Its protein product is CAIRTGSEQFF.

Comments on this clone: Other DNA sequences in this specimen translate into the identical CDR3. V is TRBV6-6 and J is TRBJ1-5; tentatively, D is TRBD1 (6 bases). Looked up from germline, CDR1 is MNHNY and CDR2 is SVGAGI (reference sequence). The length of the CDR3 is 14 residues. Trimming cost V 6 bases and J 1 base, with 10 bases left between them. CDR3 bases: TGTGCCAGCAGCCCGCAGGGGAGCAATCAGCCCCAGCATTTT. It yields the protein CASSPQGSNQPQHF.

This clone was seen more than once but under ten times. V and J are TRBV7-2 and TRBJ1-5; 7 bases align to TRBD1. V dropped 4 bases and J dropped 2; count of bases not matched to a gene: 5. CDR1 and CDR2 from the germline V gene are SGHTA and FQGNSA. CDR3 length: 15 amino acids. The CDR3 sequence: CASSWDRSGNQPQHF. The CDR3 DNA reads as TGTGCCAGCAGCTGGGACAGAAGTGGCAATCAGCCCCAGCATTTT.

This clone was seen a few times. The chain recombines TRBV6-1 with TRBJ2-5, with 8 positions matching TRBD2. CDR1 and CDR2 from the germline V gene are MNHNS and SASEGT. J lost 4 bases, V lost 6 bases, and 4 bases had no gene match. The CDR3 consists of 13 residues. The CDR3 bases are TGTGCCAGCAGATTCGGGGGGGGAGAGACCCAGTACTTC. It yields the protein CASRFGGGETQYF.

This clone was counted between two and nine times. J is TRBJ2-5 and V is TRBV11-3; D possibly corresponds to TRBD1 (5 bases). With 5 bases removed from V and 1 base from J, the gap between germline ends came to 8 bases. Germline-derived CDR1 and CDR2 are SGHNT and YENEEA. The CDR3 has 13 amino acids. CDR3 loop: CASSRDSQETQYF. Written as DNA, the CDR3 is TGTGCCAGCAGCCGCGACAGCCAAGAGACCCAGTACTTC.

This clone was seen a few times. The rearrangement joins TRBV29-1 to TRBJ1-1; no clear D. CDR1 and CDR2 from the germline V gene are SQVTM and ANQGSEA. The CDR3 is made up of 13 amino acids. Trimming took 2 bases from V and 1 from J, leaving 8 bases between them. CDR3 region: CSVERSGNTEAFF. The CDR3 nucleotides read TGCAGCGTTGAACGAAGCGGGAACACTGAAGCTTTCTTT.

V usage is TRBV27 and J usage is TRBJ1-5, with no clear D. Deletions cut 5 bases from V and 6 bases from J, with 8 bases between. Looked up from germline, CDR1 is MNHEY and CDR2 is SMNVEV (reference sequence). The CDR3 spans 12 residues. CDR3 in amino acids: CASSPPGQPQHF. DNA of the CDR3: TGTGCCAGCAGTCCCCCCGGTCAGCCCCAGCATTTT.

This clone was detected a few times. The chain has TRBV4-2 and TRBJ1-1; 7 nucleotides line up with TRBD1. Germline CDR1 reads LGHNA; CDR2 reads YNFKEQ. CDR3 length: 13 residues. The trim removed 3 bases at V and 4 bases at J, leaving 2 bases unmatched. The CDR3 spells CASSHQGGTEAFF. CDR3 nucleotide sequence: TGTGCCAGCAGCCATCAGGGGGGCACTGAAGCTTTCTTT.

The chain employs TRBV28 and TRBJ1-1; no definite D call. V was shortened by 4 bases and J by 4 bases, with 16 bases between the two germline ends. This CDR3 has 15 amino acids. Looked up from germline, CDR1 is MDHEN and CDR2 is SYDVKM. The CDR3 is CASSSPTRLGTEAFF. As DNA, the CDR3 is TGTGCCAGCAGTTCCCCGACCCGACTGGGCACTGAAGCTTTCTTT. Full variable domain (remainder filled in from reference TRBV28 and TRBJ1-1): DVKVTQSSRYLVKRTGEKVFLECVQDMDHENMFWYRQDPGLGLRLIYFSYDVKMKEKGDIPEGYSVSREKKERFSLILESASTNQTSMYLCASSSPTRLGTEAFFGQGTRLTVV.

The rearrangement joins TRBV28 to TRBJ1-5; D is possibly TRBD1 (6 bases). CDR1 and CDR2 from the germline V gene are MDHEN and SYDVKM. V was pared by 6 bases and J by 8 bases, with 23 bases between. The CDR3 length is 16 residues. CDR3 amino acids: CASSAVDRQVKKPQHF. Written as DNA, the CDR3 is TGTGCCAGCAGCGCCGTCGACAGGCAAGTCAAGAAGCCCCAGCATTTT.

This clone has only a few counts. The J gene is TRBJ2-1, the V gene TRBV29-1; 7 nucleotides match TRBD1. The junction had 5 bases not matched to a gene; V was cut back by 6 bases and J by 3 bases. Germline V CDR1 and CDR2: SQVTM, ANQGSEA. This CDR3 has 13 amino acids. CDR3 in DNA: TGCAGCGTGGCAGGGACAGACTACAATGAGCAGTTCTTC. This codes for CSVAGTDYNEQFF.

This clone was detected a few times. The rearrangement uses TRBV5-1 and TRBJ2-7, with unresolved D. This CDR3 is built from 13 residues. The germline gives CDR1 SGHRS, CDR2 YFSETQ. V lost 0 bases and J 3 bases, leaving 7 bases between the germline ends. CDR3 DNA sequence: TGCGCCAGCAGCTTGGAAATAGACTACGAGCAGTACTTC. This gives the protein CASSLEIDYEQYF.

This clone appeared a few times. V is TRBV30 and J is TRBJ2-1, with TRBD1 matching 8 bases. Germline-derived CDR1 and CDR2 are GTSNPN and SVGIG (reference sequence). The CDR3 sequence is 14 residues long. J was trimmed by 3 bases and V by 3 bases; bases with no gene match: 4. In DNA, the CDR3 is TGTGCCTGGAGGGGGACAGGAAACTACAATGAGCAGTTCTTC. It yields the protein CAWRGTGNYNEQFF.

This clone has only a few counts. V gene TRBV19 combines with J gene TRBJ2-1; 8 bases line up with TRBD2. J was trimmed by 5 bases and V by 5 bases; bases with no gene match: 8. Germline CDR1 and CDR2: LNHDA and SQIVND (reference sequence). This CDR3 spans 15 amino acids. The CDR3 DNA sequence: TGTGCCAGTAGTCAAAAAGCGGGAGTCCACAATGAGCAGTTCTTC. Amino acid sequence: CASSQKAGVHNEQFF.

This clone was seen a few times. The chain employs TRBV28 and TRBJ1-1; D call uncertain. The CDR3 is 14 residues long. V was cut by 3 bases and J by 6 bases, with 14 bases left in between. The V gene's germline CDR1 is MDHEN and CDR2 SYDVKM. The CDR3 sequence: CASSLGWLGAEAFF. DNA of the CDR3: TGTGCCAGCAGTTTGGGGTGGCTGGGAGCTGAAGCTTTCTTT.

The V call is TRBV7-6, the J call TRBJ2-3; 8 bases are shared with TRBD1. V lost 5 bases, J lost 2 bases, and 6 bases stayed unmatched. CDR1 is SGHVS and CDR2 is FNYEAQ in the germline V gene. CDR3 size: 15 residues. CDR3 sequence: CASSQGQGYTDTQYF. Here the CDR3 DNA reads TGTGCCAGCAGCCAAGGACAGGGATACACAGATACGCAGTATTTT.

This chain links TRBV18 with TRBJ2-2; D ambiguous. Germline values: CDR1 KGHSH, CDR2 LQKENI. CDR3 length: 13 residues. The V end lost 3 bases, the J end lost 2 bases, and 4 bases lay between the germline ends. The CDR3 spells CASSPKNTGELFF. The CDR3 DNA follows: TGTGCCAGCTCACCCAAAAACACCGGGGAGCTGTTTTTT. The full variable domain, in which reference TRBV18 and TRBJ2-2 provide the parts outside the CDR3, is NAGVMQNPRHLVRRRGQEARLRCSPMKGHSHVYWYRQLPEEGLKFMVYLQKENIIDESGMPKERFSAEFPKEGPSILRIQQVVRGDSAAYFCASSPKNTGELFFGEGSRLTVL.